The 28 T cell receptor beta chains below all came from one sample that was sequenced in a study of beta chain features in type 1 diabetes (dated by TCRdb to about 2018). Results and caveats for the whole study, not just this receptor: A moderate but significant shortening of TCRB CDR3 length was observed in type 1 diabetes patients in all four CD4+ subsets.

Their target antigens are unknown. Receptor libraries were prepared by the immunoSEQ multiplex PCR assay. All of the isolated RNA was reverse transcribed with the High Capacity cDNA Reverse Transcription Kit, so expressed TCRB transcripts were sequenced. TCRdb took this table from immuneACCESS and kept in-frame rearrangements with V and J called. Such tables lack part of the clones; where checked against another copy, unresolved V genes explain under half of the gap, and the rest is unexplained. The sample table holds 150,000 to 180,000 clones, of which about 9.4% were seen once. The top ten clones comprise more than 0.45% of the sample. The sequenced material came from central memory CD4+ T cells from blood. All receptors come from a man aged 30-40 years with type 1 diabetes.

This clone was observed a few times. The chain employs TRBV4-2 and TRBJ2-1; possible D gene TRBD2, 5 bases. Trimming left V 3 bases short and J 7 bases short, with 13 bases between. The CDR3 runs to 14 residues. Germline CDR1 reads LGHNA; CDR2 reads YNFKEQ. CDR3 nucleotides: TGTGCCAGCAGCCACGGGGAGCTGGGGAATGAGCAGTTCTTC. Its protein product is CASSHGELGNEQFF.

This rearrangement joins TRBV28 to TRBJ2-7; D uncertain. Trimming removed 6 bases at V and 0 bases at J, with 3 bases between. The CDR3 spans 11 residues. Germline CDR1 MDHEN, CDR2 SYDVKM. The CDR3 protein is CASSHSYEQYF. Here the CDR3 DNA reads TGTGCCAGCAGCCACTCCTACGAGCAGTACTTC. The variable domain in full, with the rest retrieved from reference TRBV28 and TRBJ2-7, is DVKVTQSSRYLVKRTGEKVFLECVQDMDHENMFWYRQDPGLGLRLIYFSYDVKMKEKGDIPEGYSVSREKKERFSLILESASTNQTSMYLCASSHSYEQYFGPGTRLTVT.

This clone has just a few counts. V is TRBV28 and J is TRBJ2-5; D is unresolved. CDR1 and CDR2 from the germline V gene are MDHEN and SYDVKM. The CDR3 totals 12 residues. V lost 5 bases to trimming and J lost 7 bases, with 11 bases between them. The chain's CDR3 is CASSLTIGTQYF. DNA for the CDR3: TGTGCCAGCAGTCTAACCATCGGGACCCAGTACTTC.

This rearrangement joins TRBV5-4 to TRBJ2-5; the D gene is possibly TRBD2 (6 bases). The CDR3 extends over 14 amino acids. The V gene's germline CDR1 is SGHNT and CDR2 YYREEE (reference sequence). V lost 2 bases, J lost 4 bases, and 12 bases lay in between. CDR3 DNA: TGTGCCAGCAGCTTTAGCGGAGTCGGAGAGACCCAGTACTTC. It encodes CASSFSGVGETQYF.

In this sample, this clone turned up many times. V and J are TRBV25-1 and TRBJ2-7; 7 bases agree with TRBD2. The ends lost 4 bases at V and 2 bases at J; junction bases unmatched: 5. This CDR3 spans 14 amino acids. In germline, CDR1 is MGHDK, CDR2 SYGVNS. CDR3 amino acids: CASSAPGGTYEQYF. DNA for the CDR3: TGTGCCAGCAGTGCTCCGGGAGGTACCTACGAGCAGTACTTC.

The chain uses TRBV30 and TRBJ1-2, with D possibly TRBD1 on 6 matching bases. V lost 0 bases and J 2 bases, leaving 13 bases between the germline ends. CDR3 length: 15 amino acids. The germline V gene encodes CDR1 GTSNPN and CDR2 SVGIG (reference sequence). CDR3 DNA sequence: TGTGCCTGGAGTGTAGGGCAGGGGCAGAACTATGGCTACACCTTC. Amino acids: CAWSVGQGQNYGYTF.

V and J are TRBV7-3 and TRBJ1-5; D call uncertain. There are 15 residues in the CDR3. The V end was cut by 3 bases, the J end by 8 bases, with 17 bases between. In germline, CDR1 is SGHTA, CDR2 FQGTGA. The CDR3 reads CASSLGSMRAKPQHF. In nucleotides, the CDR3 is TGTGCCAGCAGCTTGGGCAGCATGAGGGCAAAGCCCCAGCATTTT.

In this sample, this clone turned up a few times. The V call is TRBV7-9, the J call TRBJ2-5; unclear D gene. Trimming cost V 8 bases and J 1 base, with 8 bases left between them. CDR1 SEHNR and CDR2 FQNEAQ come from the germline V gene (reference sequence). The CDR3 sequence is 12 residues long. CDR3 nucleotides: TGTGCCAGCTCTAGACTCCAAGAGACCCAGTACTTC. Protein product: CASSRLQETQYF.

The chain employs TRBV7-9 and TRBJ2-4; TRBD2 agrees at 8 bases. V shed 3 bases and J 3 bases; nucleotides not matched to a gene: 1. The CDR3 sequence is 14 residues long. Germline V CDR1 and CDR2: SEHNR, FQNEAQ (reference sequence). This chain's CDR3 is CASSFGTSKNIQYF. The CDR3 DNA reads as TGTGCCAGCAGCTTTGGGACTAGCAAAAACATTCAGTACTTC. The whole variable domain, remainder taken from reference TRBV7-9 and TRBJ2-4, is DTGVSQNPRHKITKRGQNVTFRCDPISEHNRLYWYRQTLGQGPEFLTYFQNEAQLEKSRLLSDRFSAERPKGSFSTLEIQRTEQGDSAMYLCASSFGTSKNIQYFGAGTRLSVL.

This clone was seen a few times. V gene TRBV28 combines with J gene TRBJ1-2, with D uncertain. Looked up from germline, CDR1 is MDHEN and CDR2 is SYDVKM. This CDR3 contains 17 residues. V lost 2 bases to trimming and J lost 1 base, with 17 bases between them. This CDR3 is CASSLGRGQLINYGYTF. In nucleotides, the CDR3 is TGTGCCAGCAGTTTAGGTCGTGGGCAATTAATTAACTATGGCTACACCTTC.

This clone was observed a handful of times. The chain is built from TRBV28 and TRBJ2-1, with D tentatively TRBD2 (6 bases). V dropped 6 bases and J dropped 7 bases, with 10 bases sitting between them. The CDR3 loop spans 12 amino acids. The germline gives CDR1 MDHEN, CDR2 SYDVKM. The CDR3 spells CASSMEGNEQFF. The CDR3 DNA follows: TGTGCCAGCAGCATGGAGGGGAATGAGCAGTTCTTC.

The genes are TRBV5-1 and TRBJ1-1; 9 positions agree with TRBD1. V trimming: 3 bases; J trimming: 5 bases; junction bases outside the gene matches: 14. This CDR3 has 17 residues. Germline lookup yields CDR1 SGHRS and CDR2 YFSETQ. CDR3 nucleotide sequence: TGCGCCAGCAGCTCCCTATCGACAGGGGGTACGGGAACTGAAGCTTTCTTT. This gives the protein CASSSLSTGGTGTEAFF.

The rearrangement joins TRBV7-2 to TRBJ2-1; 10 positions agree with TRBD2. This CDR3 comprises 15 residues. Looked up from germline, CDR1 is SGHTA and CDR2 is FQGNSA. Trimming removed 5 bases from V and 7 bases from J; junction bases left unmatched: 8. The CDR3 spells CASSPPGSGRNEQFF. DNA of the CDR3: TGTGCCAGCAGCCCGCCTGGTAGCGGGAGGAATGAGCAGTTCTTC. The whole variable domain, filled in from reference TRBV7-2 and TRBJ2-1, reads GAGVSQSPSNKVTEKGKDVELRCDPISGHTALYWYRQSLGQGLEFLIYFQGNSAPDKSGLPSDRFSAERTGGSVSTLTIQRTQQEDSAVYLCASSPPGSGRNEQFFGPGTRLTVL.

This clone was observed a handful of times. The chain employs TRBV5-6 and TRBJ1-4; D uncertain. This CDR3 spans 17 amino acids. Trimming pared 4 bases from V and 3 bases from J, leaving 19 bases between. Germline loops: CDR1 SGHDT, CDR2 YYEEEE. CDR3 coding DNA: TGTGCCAGCAGCCATGCGGGGAAATCTCAACCTAATGAAAAACTGTTTTTT. This gives the protein CASSHAGKSQPNEKLFF.

The gene calls are TRBV4-2 and TRBJ2-1, with TRBD2 matching 11 bases. Germline V gene sequence: CDR1 LGHNA, CDR2 YNFKEQ. Trimming cost V 0 bases and J 4 bases; bases outside gene matches: 2. CDR3 size: 16 residues. The DNA for the CDR3 is TGTGCCAGCAGCCAAGAAAGACTAGCGGGGTACAATGAGCAGTTCTTC. This codes for CASSQERLAGYNEQFF.

This clone was picked up a small number of times. The rearrangement links TRBV2 to TRBJ2-3; D possibly corresponds to TRBD2 (6 bases). The CDR3 covers 14 residues. In germline, CDR1 is SNHLY, CDR2 FYNNEI. V was shortened by 0 bases and J by 3 bases, with 7 bases between the two germline ends. The CDR3 reads CASSEAGRTDTQYF. The CDR3 region has the DNA TGTGCCAGCAGTGAAGCGGGGAGGACAGATACGCAGTATTTT.

This clone was found a few times. The chain couples TRBV19 to TRBJ2-2; TRBD1 matches 9 bases. The CDR3 runs 16 residues. Germline-derived CDR1 and CDR2 are LNHDA and SQIVND (reference sequence). Germline trimming cut 2 bases from V and 1 base from J; bases unmatched to any gene: 2. The CDR3 protein is CASSIMGQGNTGELFF. The DNA for the CDR3 is TGTGCCAGTAGTATAATGGGACAGGGGAACACCGGGGAGCTGTTTTTT.

This rearrangement joins TRBV2 to TRBJ2-1, with 13 bases fitting TRBD2. V shed 8 bases and J 6 bases; nucleotides not matched to a gene: 4. Germline CDR1 and CDR2: SNHLY and FYNNEI. There are 14 residues in the CDR3. The CDR3: CASGGLAGSNEQFF. The CDR3 bases are TGTGCCAGCGGGGGACTAGCGGGGAGCAATGAGCAGTTCTTC.

The chain employs TRBV28 and TRBJ2-5, with 9 bases aligning to TRBD1. Per the germline V gene, CDR1 is MDHEN and CDR2 is SYDVKM. The CDR3 spans 13 residues. Trimming removed 6 bases from V and 3 bases from J; junction bases left unmatched: 2. DNA for the CDR3: TGTGCCAGCAGCGGGGACAGGGAAGAGACCCAGTACTTC. It yields the protein CASSGDREETQYF.

The chain employs TRBV6-5 and TRBJ1-2; D gene ambiguous. V lost 6 bases to trimming and J lost 4 bases, with 15 bases between them. CDR1 and CDR2 (germline): MNHEY, SVGAGI. The CDR3 length is 14 residues. CDR3 in DNA: TGTGCCAGCAGATGGGGAGAAGGTGTCTATGGCTACACCTTC. Amino acid sequence: CASRWGEGVYGYTF.

This clone has more than one count but fewer than ten. Other DNA variants within this sample encode the same CDR3. The chain uses TRBV7-2 and TRBJ2-5; 8 bases are a match to TRBD1. Losses at the gene ends were 2 bases for V and 1 base for J; bases not matched to a gene: 0. Germline loops: CDR1 SGHTA, CDR2 FQGNSA. The CDR3 runs to 14 residues. The CDR3 DNA reads TGTGCCAGCAGCTTAACAGGGGGCCAAGAGACCCAGTACTTC. Encoded protein: CASSLTGGQETQYF.

This clone was seen at least ten times. Other DNA sequences in the same sample also yield this CDR3. J is TRBJ2-7 and V is TRBV5-6; D may be TRBD2 (5 bases). Germline CDR1 SGHDT, CDR2 YYEEEE. With 1 base removed from V and 3 bases from J, the gap between germline ends came to 5 bases. The CDR3 loop spans 12 amino acids. The CDR3: CASSLRDYEQYF. The CDR3 DNA is TGTGCCAGCAGCTTGCGGGACTACGAGCAGTACTTC. Full variable domain (outside the CDR3, taken from reference TRBV5-6 and TRBJ2-7): DAGVTQSPTHLIKTRGQQVTLRCSPKSGHDTVSWYQQALGQGPQFIFQYYEEEERQRGNFPDRFSGHQFPNYSSELNVNALLLGDSALYLCASSLRDYEQYFGPGTRLTVT.

The sample holds a few counts of this clone. The chain employs TRBV5-1 and TRBJ1-1; 7 bases are shared with TRBD1. V dropped 0 bases and J dropped 6; count of bases not matched to a gene: 2. The CDR3 sequence is 13 residues long. CDR1 SGHRS and CDR2 YFSETQ come from the germline V gene. CDR3 DNA: TGCGCCAGCAGCTTGGCCCAGGGGGCTGAAGCTTTCTTT. It yields the protein CASSLAQGAEAFF.

This chain uses TRBV30 with TRBJ2-7; perhaps TRBD2 as D (6 bases). The germline V and J ends were trimmed by 0 bases and 2 bases, with 11 bases remaining between them. CDR1 is GTSNPN, CDR2 SVGIG, per germline (reference sequence). CDR3 length: 14 amino acids. The CDR3 nucleotides read TGTGCCTGGAGTGTACTTGGAGGGGCCTACGAGCAGTACTTC. Translation: CAWSVLGGAYEQYF.

The chain links TRBV5-1 to TRBJ2-5, with 13 bases lining up with TRBD2. The ends lost 4 bases at V and 0 bases at J; junction bases unmatched: 3. The CDR3 runs to 16 residues. Germline CDR1 and CDR2: SGHRS and YFSETQ. CDR3 in DNA: TGCGCCAGCAGCAGAGGGACTAGCGGGGACCAAGAGACCCAGTACTTC. Translation gives CASSRGTSGDQETQYF.

J is TRBJ1-2 and V is TRBV27, with 8 bases lining up with TRBD1. The V gene's germline CDR1 is MNHEY and CDR2 SMNVEV (reference sequence). The CDR3 spans 15 residues. The V segment lost 5 bases and the J segment 4 bases; nucleotides outside the gene matches: 9. This chain's CDR3 is CASSPYTGGGYGYTF. In DNA form, the CDR3 reads TGTGCCAGCAGTCCTTATACAGGGGGAGGCTATGGCTACACCTTC.

The chain recombines TRBV7-3 with TRBJ2-7, with 7 bases that match TRBD2. V dropped 1 base and J dropped 2; count of bases not matched to a gene: 5. Germline V gene sequence: CDR1 SGHTA, CDR2 FQGTGA. The CDR3 extends over 15 amino acids. In DNA form, the CDR3 reads TGTGCCAGCAGCTTAAGGGAGGGCCCCGCCTACGAGCAGTACTTC. It translates to CASSLREGPAYEQYF.

The V gene is TRBV5-4, the J gene TRBJ1-1; perhaps TRBD1 as D (6 bases). The CDR3 sequence is 14 residues long. Germline V gene lookup returns CDR1 SGHNT and CDR2 YYREEE (reference sequence). V was pared by 5 bases and J by 0 bases, with 11 bases between. The CDR3 loop is CASRKTGMNTEAFF. The DNA for the CDR3 is TGTGCCAGCAGGAAGACAGGAATGAACACTGAAGCTTTCTTT.